The 19 T cell receptor beta chains below were found in one sample sequenced in a study of PD-L1 blockade in urothelial cancer. Clones were read by immunoSEQ multiplex PCR, and TCRdb kept only the in-frame ones, dropping some. Of around 20,000 clones listed, 85% to 90% are singletons. This specimen was PBMCs, taken around atezolizumab (anti-PD-L1) treatment. The source is a man over 45 with urothelial cancer.

This sequence joins TRBV7-2 and TRBJ2-7, with 9 nucleotides matching TRBD2. Germline CDR1 SGHTA, CDR2 FQGNSA. This CDR3 is built from 15 residues. V lost 2 bases to trimming and J lost 2 bases; unmatched junction nucleotides: 4. CDR3 protein: CASSLNAGGPYEQYF. In DNA, the CDR3 is TGTGCCAGCAGCTTAAATGCGGGAGGGCCCTACGAGCAGTACTTC.

This sequence joins TRBV7-9 and TRBJ2-3, with D uncertain. The CDR3 sequence is 15 residues long. Per germline, CDR1 SEHNR and CDR2 FQNEAQ (reference sequence). Trimming shortened V by 5 bases and J by 2 bases, and 14 bases separated the two germline ends. CDR3 loop: CASSPGPLNTDTQYF. CDR3 in DNA: TGTGCCAGCAGCCCCGGTCCGTTGAACACAGATACGCAGTATTTT.

This clone was seen once. CDR3 sequence (DNA): TGCGCCAGCAGGCTTTGGACTAGCGGGAGGGATTACAATGAGCAGTTCTTC. It yields the protein CASRLWTSGRDYNEQFF. The chain joins TRBV5-1 to TRBJ2-1; 15 nucleotides align to TRBD2. The CDR3 totals 17 residues. Per the germline V gene, CDR1 is SGHRS and CDR2 is YFSETQ. The V and J ends lost 5 bases and 4 bases, in that order; junction bases with no gene match: 7.

V is TRBV20-1 and J is TRBJ1-1, with D hard to call. This CDR3 comprises 11 residues. Trimming pared 3 bases from V and 3 bases from J, leaving 5 bases between. CDR1 and CDR2 (germline): DFQATT, SNEGSKA (reference sequence). As DNA, the CDR3 is TGCAGTGCTAGTTCCTACACTGAAGCTTTCTTT. Amino acid sequence: CSASSYTEAFF.

The CDR3 DNA sequence: TGTGCCAGCAGTTTGGGGGGGACAGGGGACGTCTATGGCTACACCTTC. Encoded protein: CASSLGGTGDVYGYTF. The chain links TRBV27 to TRBJ1-2, with 10 bases that match TRBD1. The V gene end was trimmed by 3 bases and the J gene end by 4 bases; junction bases not matched to a gene: 8. From germline, CDR1 is MNHEY and CDR2 SMNVEV (reference sequence). This CDR3 comprises 16 residues.

The CDR3 sequence: CASSPLSSTDTQYF. Written as DNA, the CDR3 is TGTGCCAGCAGTCCTCTGAGCTCCACAGATACGCAGTATTTT. V gene TRBV28 combines with J gene TRBJ2-3, with D hard to call. Per the germline V gene, CDR1 is MDHEN and CDR2 is SYDVKM. V lost 5 bases and J lost 2, with 11 bases in between. The CDR3 is 14 amino acids. Supplemented by reference TRBV28 and TRBJ2-3, the full variable domain reads DVKVTQSSRYLVKRTGEKVFLECVQDMDHENMFWYRQDPGLGLRLIYFSYDVKMKEKGDIPEGYSVSREKKERFSLILESASTNQTSMYLCASSPLSSTDTQYFGPGTRLTVL.

This clone was recorded once. The chain recombines TRBV6-6 with TRBJ1-2; 7 bases match TRBD1. V was pared by 8 bases and J by 14 bases, with 2 bases of the junction left unmatched. This CDR3 is 8 amino acids long. The germline V gene has CDR1 MNHNY and CDR2 SVGAGI (reference sequence). CDR3 in DNA: TGTGCCAGCGGGACAGTTACCTTC. Encoded protein: CASGTVTF.

The chain is built from TRBV5-1 and TRBJ2-2; D may be TRBD1 (5 bases). The V and J ends lost 5 bases and 10 bases respectively, with 12 bases between them. Germline lookup yields CDR1 SGHRS and CDR2 YFSETQ. The CDR3 spans 12 residues. The CDR3 loop reads CASSSTAQELFF. The CDR3 DNA is TGCGCCAGCAGTTCGACAGCGCAGGAGCTGTTTTTT.

This clone was detected only a few times. The V call is TRBV6-5, the J call TRBJ2-5, with 9 bases matching TRBD2. CDR1 and CDR2 (germline): MNHEY, SVGAGI. The CDR3 length is 16 residues. V trimming: 4 bases; J trimming: 2 bases; junction bases outside the gene matches: 8. Here the CDR3 reads CASSFRAGGGQETQYF. The CDR3 nucleotides read TGTGCCAGCAGTTTCCGAGCGGGGGGCGGGCAAGAGACCCAGTACTTC.

V gene TRBV7-8 combines with J gene TRBJ2-7; D is ambiguous. Germline V CDR1 and CDR2: SGHVS, FQNEAQ. This CDR3 is 13 amino acids long. The V and J ends lost 1 base and 3 bases respectively, with 7 bases between them. CDR3 amino acids: CASSLEPIYEQYF. The CDR3 DNA reads as TGTGCCAGCAGCTTAGAACCTATCTACGAGCAGTACTTC.

This chain joins TRBV11-2 and TRBJ1-5, with TRBD1 as a possible D gene (5 bases). The germline CDR1 and CDR2 sequences are SGHAT and FQNNGV. The germline V and J ends were trimmed by 1 base and 3 bases, with 16 bases remaining between them. This CDR3 region has 17 residues. The CDR3 here is CASSLGHPVGLNQPQHF. The CDR3 DNA follows: TGTGCCAGCAGCTTAGGTCACCCAGTGGGGCTCAATCAGCCCCAGCATTTT.

In its sample, this clone was seen a few times. The rearrangement joins TRBV4-1 to TRBJ2-3; D is unclear. Per the germline V gene, CDR1 is MGHRA and CDR2 is YSYEKL. Trimming took off 4 bases at V and 3 bases at J, with 20 bases between the two ends. The CDR3 runs to 17 residues. In nucleotides, the CDR3 is TGCGCCAGCAGCCGTGAGATCTCTGGTATCCGTACAGATACGCAGTATTTT. This codes for CASSREISGIRTDTQYF.

In its sample, this clone was seen once. This chain links TRBV7-2 with TRBJ1-3, with D tentatively TRBD1 (5 bases). Deletions cut 5 bases from V and 0 bases from J, with 8 bases between. Germline loops: CDR1 SGHTA, CDR2 FQGNSA. The CDR3 has 14 residues. CDR3 residues: CASSDSFSGNTIYF. CDR3 sequence (DNA): TGTGCCAGCAGCGACAGTTTCTCTGGAAACACCATATATTTT.

The chain carries TRBV19 and TRBJ2-4; 7 bases align to TRBD2. This CDR3 comprises 16 residues. CDR1 is LNHDA and CDR2 is SQIVND in the germline V gene (reference sequence). V was pared by 4 bases and J by 9 bases, with 15 bases of the junction left unmatched. CDR3 coding DNA: TGTGCCAGTAGTAAGGGATTAGGACTAGAACGAGTCATTCAGTACTTC. It translates to CASSKGLGLERVIQYF.

The V gene is TRBV27, the J gene TRBJ2-4; 8 bases fit TRBD2. CDR1 is MNHEY and CDR2 is SMNVEV in the germline V gene (reference sequence). Unmatched junction bases numbered 6, after V lost 4 bases and J lost 7 bases. This CDR3 has 14 residues. The CDR3, as DNA: TGTGCCAGCAGTTCGGGGGGGAGGTCGAACATTCAGTACTTC. Protein: CASSSGGRSNIQYF.

The chain couples TRBV27 to TRBJ1-3, with a possible D match to TRBD1 (5 bases). The CDR3 is made up of 15 amino acids. Germline V gene data show CDR1 as MNHEY and CDR2 as SMNVEV (reference sequence). Trimming shortened V by 5 bases and J by 3 bases, and 14 bases separated the two germline ends. The CDR3 coding sequence is TGTGCCAGCAGTCCAATGGGGGGAAGTGGAAACACCATATATTTT. Protein sequence: CASSPMGGSGNTIYF.

CDR3 region: CASSSTLGDQPQHF. Here the CDR3 DNA reads TGTGCCAGCAGCTCGACCCTGGGCGATCAGCCCCAGCATTTT. V usage is TRBV7-9 and J usage is TRBJ1-5; D remains ambiguous. This CDR3 has 14 residues. Germline V gene sequence: CDR1 SEHNR, CDR2 FQNEAQ (reference sequence). Trimming took 4 bases from V and 5 from J, leaving 12 bases between them.

The V gene is TRBV28, the J gene TRBJ2-7; D is unresolved. The germline V gene has CDR1 MDHEN and CDR2 SYDVKM. This CDR3 spans 12 amino acids. V was shortened by 5 bases and J by 5 bases, with 10 bases between the two germline ends. The CDR3 spells CASSPPFHEQYF. Here the CDR3 DNA reads TGTGCCAGCAGTCCCCCATTCCACGAGCAGTACTTC.

V gene TRBV5-1 combines with J gene TRBJ2-7; D not certain. Germline V CDR1 and CDR2: SGHRS, YFSETQ. The CDR3 runs 15 residues. Trimming left V 1 base short and J 2 bases short, with 13 bases between. The CDR3 region is CASSLNAGSAYEQYF. The CDR3 DNA follows: TGCGCCAGCAGCTTGAACGCAGGTTCTGCCTACGAGCAGTACTTC. The whole variable domain, filled in from reference TRBV5-1 and TRBJ2-7, reads KAGVTQTPRYLIKTRGQQVTLSCSPISGHRSVSWYQQTPGQGLQFLFEYFSETQRNKGNFPGRFSGRQFSNSRSEMNVSTLELGDSALYLCASSLNAGSAYEQYFGPGTRLTVT.